Listed here is a single T cell receptor (beta chain). Its antigen is not identified. The sample belongs to a study of cytomegalovirus exposure and HLA in healthy donors. Turning to the study itself: The roughly 700 first-cohort repertoires shared a platform with the 130 or so validation repertoires, as reported in a later analysis. Study outcomes and limitations: In the roughly 130 validation repertoires, a later analysis found that first-cohort TCR clusters tended to co-occur. Investigators reported 164 TCR beta chains as tied to cytomegalovirus.

CDR3 length: 13 amino acids. Trimming took off 5 bases at V and 4 bases at J, with 9 bases between the two ends. CDR1 and CDR2 (germline): SGHAT, FQNNGV. Assay used: immunoSEQ multiplex PCR; TCRdb lists only in-frame clones, some missing. The sample lists approximately 53,000 clones, around nine tenths occurring once. The sample taken for sequencing was PBMCs. J is TRBJ2-1 and V is TRBV11-2, with D unresolved. The source is a man aged 18 to 30 in good health and CMV-seronegative. In DNA, the CDR3 is TGTGCCAGCAGCCCGAGATTGTACAATGAGCAGTTCTTC. Its translation: CASSPRLYNEQFF.